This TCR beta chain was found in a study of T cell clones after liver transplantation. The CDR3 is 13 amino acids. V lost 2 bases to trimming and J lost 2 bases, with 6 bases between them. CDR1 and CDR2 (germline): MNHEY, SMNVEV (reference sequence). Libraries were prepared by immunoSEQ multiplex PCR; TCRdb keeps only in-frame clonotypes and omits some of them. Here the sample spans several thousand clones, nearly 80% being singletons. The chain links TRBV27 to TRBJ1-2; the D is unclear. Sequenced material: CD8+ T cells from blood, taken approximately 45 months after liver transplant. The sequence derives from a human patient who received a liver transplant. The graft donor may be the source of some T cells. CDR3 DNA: TGTGCCAGCAGTTTAAGCATAAACTATGGCTACACCTTC. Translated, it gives CASSLSINYGYTF.